This TCR beta chain is from a study of monozygotic twins with inflammatory bowel disease (dated by TCRdb to about 2019). The study in broad terms: In total, 28 monozygotic twin pairs made up the full study: 19 Danish pairs, all IBD-discordant, plus nine German pairs, of which four were IBD-concordant and five were IBD-discordant. Within discordant pairs, disease-associated traits were sought mainly by comparing IBD patients with their genetically identical healthy co-twins. Each individual had, on average, about 151 000 unique TCRalpha sequences and 181 000 unique TCRbeta sequences available for analysis.

Concerning this clonotype: Its antigen is unknown.

On the study overall, not on this receptor specifically: Compared with healthy twins, IBD patients had fewer clonotypes in common with other individuals, a difference most pronounced in patients showing signs of disease activity. Concordant and discordant twins showed no difference in repertoire similarity, possibly because of limited statistical power. No single strong signal or clonotype linked to IBD turned up in the results, so the idea that one exists was not supported. The analysis was unable to tell apart different T cell subtypes. TCRbeta repertoire diversity, by inverse Simpson index, was decreased in IBD patients compared with their healthy co-twins. Background noise and inter-individual variability may have been introduced into the repertoires by the differing immunosuppressive treatments among patients.

From each donor, a roughly 2.7 ml peripheral blood sample was collected into PAXgene tubes and kept at -80 degrees C. Total RNA was isolated from whole blood with the PAXgene blood miRNA kit on an automated QIAcube, without T cell sorting. Peripheral blood from monozygotic twin pairs concordant or discordant for inflammatory bowel disease was subjected to deep TCRalpha and TCRbeta repertoire profiling with unique molecular barcoding. Smoking habits were recorded for all twin pairs, with individuals classified as current, former or never smokers. Receptor amplification or capture employed 5' RACE. The input for every TCR library was around 3.5 ug of total RNA. cDNA was synthesized with SMARTScribe reverse transcriptase in eight separate reactions per sample. During cDNA synthesis, template switching was used to introduce unique molecular identifiers that contained a 6-nucleotide sample barcode. TCRalpha and TCRbeta cDNA was amplified in two nested PCRs of around 15 and 10 cycles, and bead purification was carried out after each PCR. Before amplification, the cDNA was treated with uracil DNA-glycosylase and purified using the QIAquick PCR purification kit. The second PCR added Illumina TruSeq-compatible adapters along with sample-specific barcodes. Library quality and concentration were checked on TapeStation and Qubit, and libraries were pooled at around 4.7 ng each. Sequencing of pooled libraries was carried out on an Illumina HiSeq2500 single-index Rapid Run using 2 x 100 bp reads and custom sequencing primers. Per the source publication's procedure: UMI-based consensus assembly with MiGEC version 1.2.6 was used to correct PCR and sequencing errors. MiXCR version 2.1.1 was used for V(D)J alignment, clonotype assembly and CDR3 extraction. To normalise gene usage, clonotype sharing and MAIT/NKT TCR abundance, the top 1000, 10 000 and 20 000 clonotypes in each sample were analysed. After downsampling to 27 000 UMIs, diversity was calculated as the inverse Simpson index using the vegan R package. Paired Mann-Whitney U tests were applied to discordant twin pairs, and Benjamini-Hochberg correction was used for multiple testing. TCRdb reprocessed the reads into one record per CDR3 protein sequence, lacking DNA. The V and J calls come from TCRdb's annotation, not from the publication. This sample's table lists approximately 330,000 distinct CDR3 sequences. Around 2% of the sample is taken by the ten largest.

This TCR came from a human donor with ulcerative colitis or Crohn's disease, or a healthy co-twin of an affected twin (not recorded which). Material: blood.

The encoded CDR3 is CASSQDSLGRFF. The chain links TRBV14 with TRBJ2-1; there is no DNA to check the TCRdb D call of TRBD2. From the cysteine through the phenylalanine, the CDR3 covers 12 amino acids. This entry has no DNA. CDR1 and CDR2, looked up from the germline V gene, are SGHDN and FVKESK. Reference TRBV14 and TRBJ2-1 proteins supply the regions before and after the CDR3; the full variable domain is: EAGVTQFPSHSVIEKGQTVTLRCDPISGHDNLYWYRRVMGKEIKFLLHFVKESKQDESGMPNNRFLAERTGGTYSTLKVQPAELEDSGVYFCASSQDSLGRFFGPGTRLTVL.